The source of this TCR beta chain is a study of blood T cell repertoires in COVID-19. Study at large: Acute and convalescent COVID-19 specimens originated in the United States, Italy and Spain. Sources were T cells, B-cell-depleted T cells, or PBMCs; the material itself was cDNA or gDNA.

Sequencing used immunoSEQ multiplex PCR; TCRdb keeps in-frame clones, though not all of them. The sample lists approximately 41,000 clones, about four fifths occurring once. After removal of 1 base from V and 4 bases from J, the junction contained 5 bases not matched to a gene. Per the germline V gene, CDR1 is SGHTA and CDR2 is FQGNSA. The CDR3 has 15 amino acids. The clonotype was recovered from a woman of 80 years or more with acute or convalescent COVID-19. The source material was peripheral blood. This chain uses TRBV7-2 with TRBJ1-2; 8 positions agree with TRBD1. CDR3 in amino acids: CASSLVDRGGYGYTF. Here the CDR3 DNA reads TGTGCCAGCAGCTTAGTTGACAGGGGAGGCTATGGCTACACCTTC.